This T cell receptor beta chain was profiled in a study of T cell responses to AZD1222 COVID-19 vaccine. The assay was immunoSEQ multiplex PCR, and TCRdb's table has in-frame clones only and misses some. The profile shows 150,000 to 200,000 clones, 80% to 90% of them singletons. Study outcomes and limitations: Only after the peak T cell response were repertoires sampled. After two AZD1222 doses, spike-specific TCR breadth and depth rose versus day 0.

For this clone: Its antigen is unknown.

The CDR3 is 16 residues long. Trimming cost V 4 bases and J 0 bases; bases outside gene matches: 7. Germline CDR1 reads ENHRY; CDR2 reads SYGVKD. The chain is built from TRBV10-3 and TRBJ2-3, with 7 bases matching TRBD1. This TCR was sampled from an adult in good health. The starting material was peripheral blood, obtained on day 0 of AZD1222 vaccination. This chain's CDR3 is CAISGGGGPSTDTQYF. DNA of the CDR3: TGTGCCATCAGTGGAGGGGGCGGGCCTAGCACAGATACGCAGTATTTT.